What follows describes a single T cell receptor (beta chain). Method: immunoSEQ multiplex PCR; TCRdb's copy keeps in-frame clones and lacks some. The table has roughly 2.5 million clones, roughly nine tenths seen once. This record belongs to a study of shared clonotypes between healthy human individuals. J was trimmed by 2 bases and V by 6 bases; bases with no gene match: 6. The CDR3 runs 14 residues. Germline V gene data show CDR1 as MNHEY and CDR2 as SVGAGI. This sequence originates from a man between 18 and 35 years old in good health. Sequenced material: naive CD4+ T cells sorted from blood. Subset of the sample: CD45RA+ positively selected. The chain couples TRBV6-5 to TRBJ2-7; 8 nucleotides match TRBD1. The chain's CDR3 is CASRTGTGPYEQYF. The DNA of the CDR3 is TGTGCCAGCAGAACCGGGACAGGACCCTACGAGCAGTACTTC.